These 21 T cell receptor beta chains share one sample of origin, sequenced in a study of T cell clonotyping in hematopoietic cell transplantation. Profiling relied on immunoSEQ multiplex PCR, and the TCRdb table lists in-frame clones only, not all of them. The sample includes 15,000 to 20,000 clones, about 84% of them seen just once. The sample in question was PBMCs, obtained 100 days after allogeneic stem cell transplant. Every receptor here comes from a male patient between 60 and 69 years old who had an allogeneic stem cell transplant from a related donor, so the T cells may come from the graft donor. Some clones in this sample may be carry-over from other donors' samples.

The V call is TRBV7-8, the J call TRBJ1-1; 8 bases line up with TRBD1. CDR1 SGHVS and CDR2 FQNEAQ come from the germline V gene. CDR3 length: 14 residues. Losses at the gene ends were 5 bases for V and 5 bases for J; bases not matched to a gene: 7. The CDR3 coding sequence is TGTGCCAGCAGCCTGGACAGGGAGTTAACTGAAGCTTTCTTT. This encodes CASSLDRELTEAFF.

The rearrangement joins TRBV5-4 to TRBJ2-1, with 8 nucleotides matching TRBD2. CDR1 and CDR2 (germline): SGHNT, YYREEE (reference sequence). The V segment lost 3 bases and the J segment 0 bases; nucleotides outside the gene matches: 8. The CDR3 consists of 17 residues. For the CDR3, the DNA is TGTGCCAGCAGCTGGAAGCGGGGGCTTAGCTCCTACAATGAGCAGTTCTTC. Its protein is CASSWKRGLSSYNEQFF.

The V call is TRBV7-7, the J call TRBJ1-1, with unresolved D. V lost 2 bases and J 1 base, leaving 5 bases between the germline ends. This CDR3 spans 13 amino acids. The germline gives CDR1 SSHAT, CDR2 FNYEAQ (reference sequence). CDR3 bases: TGTGCCAGCAGCTTAAGTGAGAACACTGAAGCTTTCTTT. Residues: CASSLSENTEAFF.

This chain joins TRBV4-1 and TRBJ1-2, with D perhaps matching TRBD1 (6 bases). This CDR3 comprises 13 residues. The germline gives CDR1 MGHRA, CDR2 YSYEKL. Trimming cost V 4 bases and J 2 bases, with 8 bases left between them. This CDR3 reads CASSPTGNYGYTF. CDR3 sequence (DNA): TGCGCCAGCAGCCCCACAGGGAACTATGGCTACACCTTC.

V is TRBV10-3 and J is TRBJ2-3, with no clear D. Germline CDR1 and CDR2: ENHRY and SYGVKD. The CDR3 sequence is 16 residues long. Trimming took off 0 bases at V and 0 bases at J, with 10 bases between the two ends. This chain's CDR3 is CAISESISTSTDTQYF. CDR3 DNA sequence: TGTGCCATCAGTGAGTCGATTTCTACTAGCACAGATACGCAGTATTTT.

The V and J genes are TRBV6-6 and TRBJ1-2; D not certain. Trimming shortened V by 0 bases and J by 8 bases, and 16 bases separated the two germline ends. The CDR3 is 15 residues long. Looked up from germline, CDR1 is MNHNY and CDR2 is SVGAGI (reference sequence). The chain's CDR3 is CASSYSLLGERGYTF. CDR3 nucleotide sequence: TGTGCCAGCAGTTACTCGCTGCTTGGAGAACGGGGCTACACCTTC.

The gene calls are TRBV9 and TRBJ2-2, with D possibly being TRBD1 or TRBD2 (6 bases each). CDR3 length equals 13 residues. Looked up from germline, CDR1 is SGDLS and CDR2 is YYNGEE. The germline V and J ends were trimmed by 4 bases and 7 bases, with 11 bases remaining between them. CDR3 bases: TGTGCCAGCAGCCCAGGAGGGGGCGGGGAGCTGTTTTTT. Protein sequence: CASSPGGGGELFF. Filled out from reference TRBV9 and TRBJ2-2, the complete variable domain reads DSGVTQTPKHLITATGQRVTLRCSPRSGDLSVYWYQQSLDQGLQFLIQYYNGEERAKGNILERFSAQQFPDLHSELNLSSLELGDSALYFCASSPGGGGELFFGEGSRLTVL.

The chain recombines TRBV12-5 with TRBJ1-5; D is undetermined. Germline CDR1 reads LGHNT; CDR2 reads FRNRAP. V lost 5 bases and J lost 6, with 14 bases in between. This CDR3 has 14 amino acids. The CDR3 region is CASGTGSVGQPQHF. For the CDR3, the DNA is TGTGCTAGTGGTACCGGATCAGTGGGTCAGCCCCAGCATTTT.

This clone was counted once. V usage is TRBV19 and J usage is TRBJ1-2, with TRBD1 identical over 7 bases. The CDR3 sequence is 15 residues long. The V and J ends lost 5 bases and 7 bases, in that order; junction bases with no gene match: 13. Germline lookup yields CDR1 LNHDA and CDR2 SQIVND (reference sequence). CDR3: CASSPPLGTASGYTF. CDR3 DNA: TGTGCCAGTAGTCCCCCCCTGGGGACAGCCAGTGGCTACACCTTC. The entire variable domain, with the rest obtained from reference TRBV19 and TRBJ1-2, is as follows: DGGITQSPKYLFRKEGQNVTLSCEQNLNHDAMYWYRQDPGQGLRLIYYSQIVNDFQKGDIAEGYSVSREKKESFPLTVTSAQKNPTAFYLCASSPPLGTASGYTFGSGTRLTVV.

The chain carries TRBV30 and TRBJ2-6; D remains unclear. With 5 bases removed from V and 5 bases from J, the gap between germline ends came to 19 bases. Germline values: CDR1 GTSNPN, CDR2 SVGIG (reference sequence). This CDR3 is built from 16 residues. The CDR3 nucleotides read TGTGCCTGGGTAGTCGAGCGTCAAAGTCGGGCCAACGTCCTGACTTTC. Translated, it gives CAWVVERQSRANVLTF. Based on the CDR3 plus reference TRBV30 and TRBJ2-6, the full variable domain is SQTIHQWPATLVQPVGSPLSLECTVEGTSNPNLYWYRQAAGRGLQLLFYSVGIGQISSEVPQNLSASRPQDRQFILSSKKLLLSDSGFYLCAWVVERQSRANVLTFGAGSRLTVL.

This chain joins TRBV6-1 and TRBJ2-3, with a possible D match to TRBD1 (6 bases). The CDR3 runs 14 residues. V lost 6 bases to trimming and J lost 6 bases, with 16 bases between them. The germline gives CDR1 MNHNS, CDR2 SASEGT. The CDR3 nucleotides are TGTGCCAGCAGAGATACAGGGAGAGGGGATACGCAGTATTTT. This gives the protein CASRDTGRGDTQYF.

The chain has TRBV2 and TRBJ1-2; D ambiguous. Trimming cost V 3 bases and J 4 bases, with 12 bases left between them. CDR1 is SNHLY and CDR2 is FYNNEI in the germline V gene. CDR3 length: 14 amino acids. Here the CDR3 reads CASSDPGPPYGYTF. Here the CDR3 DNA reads TGTGCCAGCAGTGACCCAGGCCCCCCCTATGGCTACACCTTC. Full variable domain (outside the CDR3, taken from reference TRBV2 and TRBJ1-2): EPEVTQTPSHQVTQMGQEVILRCVPISNHLYFYWYRQILGQKVEFLVSFYNNEISEKSEIFDDQFSVERPDGSNFTLKIRSTKLEDSAMYFCASSDPGPPYGYTFGSGTRLTVV.

CDR3: CASSEGREGLSRTEAFF. The CDR3 region has the DNA TGTGCCAGCAGTGAGGGGAGGGAGGGATTGTCCCGGACTGAAGCTTTCTTT. The V and J genes are TRBV6-1 and TRBJ1-1; no clear D gene. Trimming pared 3 bases from V and 5 bases from J, leaving 22 bases between. Germline CDR1 reads MNHNS; CDR2 reads SASEGT. The CDR3 runs to 17 residues.

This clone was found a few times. This CDR3 reads CASSALTGYSNQPQHF. The DNA of the CDR3 is TGTGCCAGCAGTGCTCTTACAGGGTATAGCAATCAGCCCCAGCATTTT. The chain combines TRBV6-1 with TRBJ1-5; TRBD1 is a possible D gene (6 bases). The V gene lost 4 bases and the J gene lost 0 bases, with 13 bases spanning the gap. CDR3 size: 16 residues. Per the germline V gene, CDR1 is MNHNS and CDR2 is SASEGT.

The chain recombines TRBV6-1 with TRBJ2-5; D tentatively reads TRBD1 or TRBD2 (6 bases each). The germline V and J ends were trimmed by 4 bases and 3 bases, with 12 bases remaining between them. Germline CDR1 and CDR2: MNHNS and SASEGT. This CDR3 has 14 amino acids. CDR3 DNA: TGTGCCAGCAGTGGGTACAGGGAGGAAGAGACCCAGTACTTC. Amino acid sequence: CASSGYREEETQYF.

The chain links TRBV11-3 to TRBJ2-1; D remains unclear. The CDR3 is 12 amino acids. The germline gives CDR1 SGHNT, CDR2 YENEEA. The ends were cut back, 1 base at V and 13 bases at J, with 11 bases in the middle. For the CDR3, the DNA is TGTGCCAGCAGCTTAGGGGATCGAACACAGTTCTTC. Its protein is CASSLGDRTQFF.

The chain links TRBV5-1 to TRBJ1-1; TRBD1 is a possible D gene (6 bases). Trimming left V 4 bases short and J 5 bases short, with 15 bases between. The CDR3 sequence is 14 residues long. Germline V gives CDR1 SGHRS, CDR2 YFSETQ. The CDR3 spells CASSRTGILTEAFF. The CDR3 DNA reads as TGCGCCAGCAGCCGTACAGGGATTTTGACTGAAGCTTTCTTT.

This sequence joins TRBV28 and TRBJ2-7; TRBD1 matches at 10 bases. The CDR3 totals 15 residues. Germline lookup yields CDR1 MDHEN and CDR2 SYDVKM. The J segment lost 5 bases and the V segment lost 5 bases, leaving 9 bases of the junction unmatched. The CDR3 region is CASSNLRDRGHEQYF. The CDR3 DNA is TGTGCCAGCAGTAACCTACGGGACAGGGGTCACGAGCAGTACTTC.

The CDR3 protein is CAWNHRDRDNSPLHF. The CDR3 coding sequence is TGTGCCTGGAACCACCGGGACAGGGATAATTCACCCCTCCACTTT. The chain links TRBV30 to TRBJ1-6; 9 bases agree with TRBD1. The germline V gene encodes CDR1 GTSNPN and CDR2 SVGIG (reference sequence). Losses at the gene ends were 4 bases for V and 5 bases for J; bases not matched to a gene: 6. This CDR3 contains 15 residues.

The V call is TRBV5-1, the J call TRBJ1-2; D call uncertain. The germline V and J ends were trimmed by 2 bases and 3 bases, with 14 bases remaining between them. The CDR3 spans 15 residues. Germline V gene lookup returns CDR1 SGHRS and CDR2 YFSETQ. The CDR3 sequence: CASSLIAGGYYGYTF. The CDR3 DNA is TGCGCCAGCAGCTTAATTGCAGGCGGCTACTATGGCTACACCTTC. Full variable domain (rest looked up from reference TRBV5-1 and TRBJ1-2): KAGVTQTPRYLIKTRGQQVTLSCSPISGHRSVSWYQQTPGQGLQFLFEYFSETQRNKGNFPGRFSGRQFSNSRSEMNVSTLELGDSALYLCASSLIAGGYYGYTFGSGTRLTVV.

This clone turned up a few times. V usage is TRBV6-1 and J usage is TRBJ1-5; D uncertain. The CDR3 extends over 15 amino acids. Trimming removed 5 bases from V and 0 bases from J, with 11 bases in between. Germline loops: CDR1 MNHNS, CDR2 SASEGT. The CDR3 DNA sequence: TGTGCCAGCAGTAAAGACGGACTTAGCAATCAGCCCCAGCATTTT. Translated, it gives CASSKDGLSNQPQHF.